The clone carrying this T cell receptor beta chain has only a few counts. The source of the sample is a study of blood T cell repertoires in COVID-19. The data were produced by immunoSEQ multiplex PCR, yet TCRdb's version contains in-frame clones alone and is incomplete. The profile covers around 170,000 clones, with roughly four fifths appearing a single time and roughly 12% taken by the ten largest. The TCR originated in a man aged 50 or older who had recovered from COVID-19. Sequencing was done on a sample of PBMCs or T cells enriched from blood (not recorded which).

The CDR3 here is CASSLDRGVEKLFF. In nucleotides, the CDR3 is TGTGCCAGCAGCTTGGATCGGGGGGTTGAAAAACTGTTTTTT. The chain is built from TRBV5-8 and TRBJ1-4; a weak D match, TRBD1 (5 bases). The V end lost 0 bases, the J end lost 7 bases, and 10 bases lay between the germline ends. Germline CDR1 reads SGHTS; CDR2 reads YDEGEE. The CDR3 is 14 residues long.